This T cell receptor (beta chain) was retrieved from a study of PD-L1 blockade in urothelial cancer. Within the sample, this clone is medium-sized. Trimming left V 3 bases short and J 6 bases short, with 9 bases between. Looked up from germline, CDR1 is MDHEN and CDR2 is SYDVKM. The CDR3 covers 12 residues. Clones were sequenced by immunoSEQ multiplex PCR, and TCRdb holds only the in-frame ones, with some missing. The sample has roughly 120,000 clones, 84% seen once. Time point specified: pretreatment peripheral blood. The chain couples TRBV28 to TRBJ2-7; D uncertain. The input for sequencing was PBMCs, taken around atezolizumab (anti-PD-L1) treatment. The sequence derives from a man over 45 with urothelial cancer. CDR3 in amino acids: CASSLAVGEQYF. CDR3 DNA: TGTGCCAGCAGTTTGGCCGTTGGCGAGCAGTACTTC.